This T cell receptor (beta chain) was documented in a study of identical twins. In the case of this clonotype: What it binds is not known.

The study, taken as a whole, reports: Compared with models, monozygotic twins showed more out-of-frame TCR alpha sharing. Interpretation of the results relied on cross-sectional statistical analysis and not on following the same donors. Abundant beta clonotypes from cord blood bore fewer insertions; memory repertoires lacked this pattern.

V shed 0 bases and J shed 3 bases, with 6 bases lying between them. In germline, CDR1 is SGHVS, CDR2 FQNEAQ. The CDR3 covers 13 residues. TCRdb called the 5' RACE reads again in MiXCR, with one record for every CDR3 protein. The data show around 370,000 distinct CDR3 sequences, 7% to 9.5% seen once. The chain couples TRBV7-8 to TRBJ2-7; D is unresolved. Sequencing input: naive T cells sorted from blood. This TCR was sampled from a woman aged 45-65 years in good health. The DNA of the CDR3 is TGTGCCAGCAGCTTAGCGGTCGGCTACGAGCAGTACGTC. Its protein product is CASSLAVGYEQYV.